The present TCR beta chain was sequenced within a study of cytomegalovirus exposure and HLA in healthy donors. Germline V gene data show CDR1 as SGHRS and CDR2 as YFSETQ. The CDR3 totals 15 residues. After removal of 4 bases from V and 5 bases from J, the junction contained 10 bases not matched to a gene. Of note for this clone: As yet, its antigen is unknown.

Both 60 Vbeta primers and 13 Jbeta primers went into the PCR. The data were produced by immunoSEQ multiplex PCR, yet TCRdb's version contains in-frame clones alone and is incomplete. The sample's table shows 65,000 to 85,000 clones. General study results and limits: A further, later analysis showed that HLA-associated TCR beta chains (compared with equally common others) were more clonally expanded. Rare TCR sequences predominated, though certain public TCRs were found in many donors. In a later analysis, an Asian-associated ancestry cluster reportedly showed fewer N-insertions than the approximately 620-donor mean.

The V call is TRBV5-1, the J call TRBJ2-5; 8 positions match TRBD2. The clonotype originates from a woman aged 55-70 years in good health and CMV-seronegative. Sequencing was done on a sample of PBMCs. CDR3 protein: CASSPQAGGRETQYF. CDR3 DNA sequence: TGCGCCAGCAGCCCCCAGGCGGGGGGTCGGGAGACCCAGTACTTC.